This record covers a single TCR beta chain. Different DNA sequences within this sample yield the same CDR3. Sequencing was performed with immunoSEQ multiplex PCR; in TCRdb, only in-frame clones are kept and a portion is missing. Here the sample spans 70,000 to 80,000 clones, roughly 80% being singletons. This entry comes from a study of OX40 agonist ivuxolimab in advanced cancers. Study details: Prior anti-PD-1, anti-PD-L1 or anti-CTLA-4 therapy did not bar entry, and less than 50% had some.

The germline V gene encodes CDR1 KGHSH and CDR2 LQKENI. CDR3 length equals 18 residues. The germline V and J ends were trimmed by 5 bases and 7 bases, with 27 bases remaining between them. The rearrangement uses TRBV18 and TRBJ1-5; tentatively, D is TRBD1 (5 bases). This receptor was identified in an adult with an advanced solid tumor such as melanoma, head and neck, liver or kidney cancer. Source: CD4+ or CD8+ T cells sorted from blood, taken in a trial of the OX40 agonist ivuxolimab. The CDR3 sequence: CASSGGGIGGSASQPQHF. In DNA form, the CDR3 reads TGTGCCAGCTCAGGGGGGGGGATCGGAGGTTCGGCAAGCCAGCCCCAGCATTTT.